Below are 3 T cell receptor beta chains sequenced from a single sample in a study of early T cells in non-severe SARS-CoV-2 infection. TCRdb re-analysed the 5' RACE reads in MiXCR, keeping a single row per CDR3 protein. This table holds roughly 66,000 distinct CDR3 sequences, approximately 10% found once. Sequencing was performed on whole blood. These receptors all come from an adult who was a healthcare worker with PCR-confirmed SARS-CoV-2 infection or an uninfected control (not recorded which).

This clonotype was counted only a few times. This chain uses TRBV4-1 with TRBJ1-2; 7 bases line up with TRBD1. CDR3 length: 16 amino acids. CDR1 is MGHRA, CDR2 YSYEKL, per germline. With 1 base clipped from V and 5 bases from J, the junction kept 10 bases outside the gene matches. CDR3 region: CASSQAWGGGKYGYTF. In DNA form, the CDR3 reads TGCGCCAGCAGCCAAGCATGGGGAGGGGGCAAGTATGGCTACACCTTC.

There are a few counts of this clonotype. The chain employs TRBV2 and TRBJ2-3; 8 bases map to TRBD1. Looked up from germline, CDR1 is SNHLY and CDR2 is FYNNEI. The CDR3 totals 14 residues. V dropped 10 bases and J dropped 1; count of bases not matched to a gene: 7. The CDR3 DNA follows: TGTGCCATCATTCAGGGGGCCGGCACAGATACGCAGTATTTT. Translating gives CAIIQGAGTDTQYF.

Only one count was recorded for this clonotype. Just one base apart from a much larger clone, this may be a read error. The chain uses TRBV13 and TRBJ1-2; D is uncertain. Germline-derived CDR1 and CDR2 are PRHDT and FYEKMQ (reference sequence). The CDR3 has 14 amino acids. The V end was cut by 3 bases, the J end by 6 bases, with 14 bases between. The CDR3 sequence: CASSLDRSDNGYTF. For the CDR3, the DNA is TGTGCCAGCAGCTTGGATAGGAGCGACAATGGCTACACCTTC.